The sequence of this TCR beta chain was determined in a study of shared T cell receptors in the human thymus. Data came from immunoSEQ multiplex PCR; TCRdb stores just in-frame clones and leaves some out. The sample has roughly 660,000 clones; roughly 90% are singletons. In this sample, this clone turned up a few times. This CDR3 is built from 14 residues. With 4 bases clipped from V and 5 bases from J, the junction kept 4 bases outside the gene matches. The germline V gene has CDR1 MNHEY and CDR2 SMNVEV (reference sequence). These same data were also listed under a study on human thymus T cells. From that report: Having corrective surgery for congenital heart defects, healthy Finnish infants were the ones who donated. Thymic material originated from resections removed in the course of corrective heart surgery. Biased V and J segment usage appeared in thymus and peripheral blood. Highly overlapping thymic repertoires among unrelated individuals were reported in related research.

The TCR comes from a boy less than two years old with a congenital heart defect. Sample: thymocytes. The V and J genes are TRBV27 and TRBJ2-7; TRBD1 agrees at 11 bases. Written as DNA, the CDR3 is TGTGCCAGCAGTTCGGACAGGGGGCTAAACGAGCAGTACTTC. This translates into CASSSDRGLNEQYF.